One and the same sample provided the 16 T cell receptor beta chains below, sequenced in a study of T-cell reconstitution after alpha-beta-depleted transplantation in children. Library preparation (for TCRbeta) was performed with unique molecular identifiers. From the PCR reads, TCRdb called clonotypes with MiXCR, one entry per CDR3 protein. The sample lists 580,000 or so distinct CDR3 sequences; 20% to 25% were seen once. The material was PBMCs, mostly from graft donor cells, obtained 360 days after TCRalphabeta/CD19-depleted stem cell transplant. The receptor source for this set is a boy in the first two years of life who had a stem cell transplant for acute myeloid leukemia, so the T cells may come from the graft donor.

This sequence joins TRBV6-5 and TRBJ1-1; TRBD1 agrees at 8 bases. Germline V gives CDR1 MNHEY, CDR2 SVGAGI. Trimming cost V 2 bases and J 10 bases; bases outside gene matches: 9. The CDR3 consists of 14 residues. CDR3 loop: CASSYPSTGGVAFF. The CDR3 nucleotides read TGTGCCAGCAGTTACCCCTCCACAGGGGGGGTAGCTTTCTTT.

The chain joins TRBV25-1 to TRBJ2-4; 10 bases are shared with TRBD1. The J segment lost 8 bases and the V segment lost 3 bases, leaving 10 bases of the junction unmatched. Germline-derived CDR1 and CDR2 are MGHDK and SYGVNS. This CDR3 contains 16 residues. The CDR3 loop reads CASSEHSTGGTDIQYF. The CDR3 coding sequence is TGTGCCAGCAGTGAGCATTCGACAGGGGGCACAGACATTCAGTACTTC.

The chain uses TRBV5-5 and TRBJ2-7, with 8 positions matching TRBD1. The length of the CDR3 is 14 residues. V shed 2 bases, J shed 5 bases, and the junction held 6 bases outside the gene matches. Looked up from germline, CDR1 is SGHKS and CDR2 is YYEKEE (reference sequence). DNA for the CDR3: TGTGCCAGCAGCTTTCGACAGGGGAATGACGAGCAGTACTTC. This sequence encodes CASSFRQGNDEQYF.

The CDR3 bases are TGTGCCAGCAGCCCCGTCGGGCTGAGGAATGGCTACACCTTC. Translating gives CASSPVGLRNGYTF. This chain links TRBV6-1 with TRBJ1-2; D remains ambiguous. With 6 bases removed from V and 6 bases from J, the gap between germline ends came to 17 bases. The V gene's germline CDR1 is MNHNS and CDR2 SASEGT. The CDR3 extends over 14 amino acids.

This clonotype was picked up many times. This sequence joins TRBV18 and TRBJ1-1; TRBD1 matches 9 bases. CDR3 size: 14 residues. Germline V lookup: CDR1 KGHSH, CDR2 LQKENI. With 2 bases clipped from V and 6 bases from J, the junction kept 4 bases outside the gene matches. In DNA, the CDR3 is TGTGCCAGCTCACCAGGACAGGGGTTCGCTGAAGCTTTCTTT. As protein: CASSPGQGFAEAFF.

This clonotype has at least ten counts. This rearrangement joins TRBV2 to TRBJ2-1, with TRBD2 matching 8 bases. CDR1 is SNHLY and CDR2 is FYNNEI in the germline V gene. The CDR3 is made up of 14 amino acids. V was clipped by 5 bases and J by 8 bases; unmatched bases: 8. The CDR3 reads CASSSAGGGDEQFF. The CDR3 DNA reads TGTGCCAGCAGTTCTGCGGGGGGCGGGGATGAGCAGTTCTTC.

This clonotype has a handful of counts. The chain is built from TRBV20-1 and TRBJ2-1; the match to TRBD2 covers 7 bases. This CDR3 is built from 15 residues. J lost 7 bases, V lost 2 bases, and 11 bases had no gene match. Germline CDR1 and CDR2: DFQATT and SNEGSKA (reference sequence). DNA for the CDR3: TGCAGTGCTAGAATCCTTCGGCGGGGGAAGAATGAGCAGTTCTTC. Its translation is CSARILRRGKNEQFF.

This clonotype was found many times. V usage is TRBV7-2 and J usage is TRBJ2-7; 10 bases are a match to TRBD1. In germline, CDR1 is SGHTA, CDR2 FQGNSA. CDR3 length equals 15 residues. The J segment lost 0 bases and the V segment lost 5 bases, leaving 4 bases of the junction unmatched. DNA for the CDR3: TGTGCCAGCAGCATAGGACAGGGGGGCTCCTACGAGCAGTACTTC. It codes for CASSIGQGGSYEQYF.

This chain uses TRBV5-4 with TRBJ2-1; TRBD2 aligns across 7 bases. The CDR3 has 16 amino acids. CDR1 is SGHNT, CDR2 YYREEE, per germline (reference sequence). With 1 base clipped from V and 7 bases from J, the junction kept 11 bases outside the gene matches. CDR3 in amino acids: CASSLPTSVRENEQFF. CDR3 nucleotide sequence: TGTGCCAGCAGCTTGCCAACTAGCGTTCGGGAGAATGAGCAGTTCTTC.

This chain connects TRBV10-3 to TRBJ2-2; 11 positions agree with TRBD1. The CDR3 loop spans 12 amino acids. Unmatched junction bases numbered 2, after V lost 11 bases and J lost 6 bases. Germline V gene data show CDR1 as ENHRY and CDR2 as SYGVKD. The CDR3 region has the DNA TGTGCCGGACAGGGGGCGCCCGGGGAGCTGTTTTTT. This translates into CAGQGAPGELFF.

The rearrangement joins TRBV7-2 to TRBJ2-3, with D tentatively TRBD2 (5 bases). Germline CDR1 and CDR2: SGHTA and FQGNSA. V was cut by 3 bases and J by 8 bases, with 9 bases left in between. The CDR3 length is 12 residues. The chain's CDR3 is CASSLTRGTQYF. CDR3 nucleotide sequence: TGTGCCAGCAGCTTGACTCGGGGTACGCAGTATTTT.

J is TRBJ2-2 and V is TRBV28; D unclear. Deletions cut 5 bases from V and 7 bases from J, with 14 bases between. In germline, CDR1 is MDHEN, CDR2 SYDVKM. The CDR3 contains 14 residues. The CDR3 region has the DNA TGTGCCAGCAGTCCCTTAGTCCCAAACGGGGAGCTGTTTTTT. It is translated as CASSPLVPNGELFF.

The V call is TRBV10-3, the J call TRBJ2-7, with 9 nucleotides matching TRBD1. There are 16 residues in the CDR3. The germline gives CDR1 ENHRY, CDR2 SYGVKD. After removal of 6 bases from V and 4 bases from J, the junction contained 13 bases not matched to a gene. The CDR3 loop is CAISGTGRKIFYEQYF. CDR3 bases: TGTGCCATCAGCGGGACAGGGAGGAAAATTTTTTACGAGCAGTACTTC.

The V gene is TRBV29-1, the J gene TRBJ1-4; TRBD1 is a possible D gene (5 bases). Germline values: CDR1 SQVTM, CDR2 ANQGSEA. V was clipped by 2 bases and J by 10 bases, with 8 bases between them. The CDR3 loop spans 11 amino acids. Here the CDR3 DNA reads TGCAGCGTTGAATGGGGGAGAAAACTGTTTTTT. Protein sequence: CSVEWGRKLFF.

Regarding this clonotype: A much larger clone is a single base away; this may be a read error. The chain links TRBV20-1 to TRBJ2-3; 10 bases match TRBD2. Looked up from germline, CDR1 is DFQATT and CDR2 is SNEGSKA (reference sequence). The CDR3 extends over 13 amino acids. CDR3 region: CRATSGVTDTQYF. DNA of the CDR3: TGCAGAGCAACTAGCGGGGTCACAGATACGCAGTATTTT.

The CDR3 loop reads CSARPGPLAGHTDTQYF. The CDR3 DNA is TGCAGTGCTAGACCGGGCCCCCTAGCGGGGCACACAGATACGCAGTATTTT. The rearrangement uses TRBV20-1 and TRBJ2-3; TRBD2 aligns across 9 bases. The CDR3 has 17 amino acids. Germline V lookup: CDR1 DFQATT, CDR2 SNEGSKA (reference sequence). The V and J ends lost 2 bases and 2 bases, in that order; junction bases with no gene match: 11.